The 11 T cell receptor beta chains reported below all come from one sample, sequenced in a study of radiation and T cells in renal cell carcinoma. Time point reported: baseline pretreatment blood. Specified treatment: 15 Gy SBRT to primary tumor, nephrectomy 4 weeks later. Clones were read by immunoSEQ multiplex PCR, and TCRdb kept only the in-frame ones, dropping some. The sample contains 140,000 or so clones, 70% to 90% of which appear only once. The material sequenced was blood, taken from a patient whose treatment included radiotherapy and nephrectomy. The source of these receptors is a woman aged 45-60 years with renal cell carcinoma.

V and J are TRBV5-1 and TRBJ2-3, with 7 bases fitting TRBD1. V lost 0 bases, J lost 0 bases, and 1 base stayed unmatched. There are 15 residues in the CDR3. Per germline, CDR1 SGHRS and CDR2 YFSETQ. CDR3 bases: TGCGCCAGCAGCTTGGACAGGGGAAGCACAGATACGCAGTATTTT. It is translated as CASSLDRGSTDTQYF.

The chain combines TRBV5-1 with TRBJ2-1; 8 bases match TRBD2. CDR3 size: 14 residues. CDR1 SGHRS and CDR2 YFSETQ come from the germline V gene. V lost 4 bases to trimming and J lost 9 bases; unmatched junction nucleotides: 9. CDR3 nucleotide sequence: TGCGCCAGCAGCAACGGGGGGGCCGGAGGTGAGCAGTTCTTC. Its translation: CASSNGGAGGEQFF.

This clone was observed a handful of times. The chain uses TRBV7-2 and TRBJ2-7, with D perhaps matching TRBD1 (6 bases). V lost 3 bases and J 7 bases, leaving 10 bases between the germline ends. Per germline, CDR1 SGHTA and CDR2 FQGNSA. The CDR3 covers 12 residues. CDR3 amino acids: CASSFSQGEQYF. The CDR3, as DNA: TGTGCCAGCAGCTTCAGTCAGGGGGAGCAGTACTTC.

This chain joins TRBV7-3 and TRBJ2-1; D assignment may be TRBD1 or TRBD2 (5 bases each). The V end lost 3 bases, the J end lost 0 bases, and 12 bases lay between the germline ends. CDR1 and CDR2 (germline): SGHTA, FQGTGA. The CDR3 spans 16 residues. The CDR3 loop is CASSLGPLSSYNEQFF. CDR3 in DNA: TGTGCCAGCAGCTTGGGACCCCTAAGCTCCTACAATGAGCAGTTCTTC.

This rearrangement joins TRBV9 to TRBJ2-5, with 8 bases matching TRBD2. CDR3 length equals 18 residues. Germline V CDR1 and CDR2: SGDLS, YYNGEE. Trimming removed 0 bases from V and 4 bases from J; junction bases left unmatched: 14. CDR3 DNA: TGTGCCAGCAGCGTAGGGGCTGGAGCGGGGGCCCTGGGAGAGACCCAGTACTTC. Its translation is CASSVGAGAGALGETQYF. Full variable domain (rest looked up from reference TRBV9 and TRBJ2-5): DSGVTQTPKHLITATGQRVTLRCSPRSGDLSVYWYQQSLDQGLQFLIQYYNGEERAKGNILERFSAQQFPDLHSELNLSSLELGDSALYFCASSVGAGAGALGETQYFGPGTRLLVL.

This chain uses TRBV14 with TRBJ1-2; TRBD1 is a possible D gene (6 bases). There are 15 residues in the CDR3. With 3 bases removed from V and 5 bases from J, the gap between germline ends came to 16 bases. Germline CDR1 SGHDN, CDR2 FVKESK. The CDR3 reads CASSQAGAMPYGYTF. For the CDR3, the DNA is TGTGCCAGCAGCCAGGCAGGGGCGATGCCTTATGGCTACACCTTC.

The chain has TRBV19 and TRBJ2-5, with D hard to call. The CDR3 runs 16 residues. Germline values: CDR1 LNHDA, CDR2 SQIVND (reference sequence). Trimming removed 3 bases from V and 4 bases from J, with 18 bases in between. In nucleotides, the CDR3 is TGTGCCAGTAGTATCCCCCGGACGCCCGGTCGAGAGACCCAGTACTTC. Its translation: CASSIPRTPGRETQYF.

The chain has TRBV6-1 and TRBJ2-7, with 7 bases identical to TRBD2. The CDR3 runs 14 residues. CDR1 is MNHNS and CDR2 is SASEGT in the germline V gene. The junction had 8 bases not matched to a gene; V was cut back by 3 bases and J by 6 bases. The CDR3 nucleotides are TGTGCCAGCAGTGATCGAAGGACTAGTACCGAGCAGTACTTC. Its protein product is CASSDRRTSTEQYF.

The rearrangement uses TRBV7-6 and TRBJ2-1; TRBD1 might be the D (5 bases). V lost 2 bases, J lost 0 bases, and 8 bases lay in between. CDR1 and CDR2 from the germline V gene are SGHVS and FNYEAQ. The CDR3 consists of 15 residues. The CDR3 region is CASSLMTASYNEQFF. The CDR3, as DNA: TGTGCCAGCAGCTTAATGACAGCCTCCTACAATGAGCAGTTCTTC. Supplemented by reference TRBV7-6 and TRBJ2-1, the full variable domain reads GAGVSQSPRYKVTKRGQDVALRCDPISGHVSLYWYRQALGQGPEFLTYFNYEAQQDKSGLPNDRFSAERPEGSISTLTIQRTEQRDSAMYRCASSLMTASYNEQFFGPGTRLTVL.

The CDR3 DNA is TGCAGCGCCCGGACAGCTAGCACAGATACGCAGTATTTT. This encodes CSARTASTDTQYF. This rearrangement joins TRBV29-1 to TRBJ2-3, with D possibly TRBD1 on 6 matching bases. Germline assignment: CDR1 SQVTM and CDR2 ANQGSEA. The CDR3 extends over 13 amino acids. V lost 7 bases and J lost 0, with 11 bases in between.

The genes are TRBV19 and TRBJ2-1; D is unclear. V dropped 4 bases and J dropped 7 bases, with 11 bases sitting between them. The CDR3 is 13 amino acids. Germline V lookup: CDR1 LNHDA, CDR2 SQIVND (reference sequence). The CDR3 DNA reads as TGTGCCAGTAGTACGATGACTTGGAATGAGCAGTTCTTC. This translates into CASSTMTWNEQFF.